The 8 T cell receptor beta chains below come from one sample, sequenced in a study of T cell responses to AZD1222 COVID-19 vaccine. The repertoire was sequenced with immunoSEQ multiplex PCR; TCRdb's copy has only in-frame clones and lacks some. This table holds over 130,000 clones, 92% found once. The starting material was peripheral blood, obtained on day 0 of AZD1222 vaccination. All receptors come from an adult in good health.

The chain combines TRBV6-4 with TRBJ2-7; a possible D gene is TRBD2 (6 bases). The CDR3 length is 16 residues. In germline, CDR1 is MRHNA, CDR2 SNTAGT. V dropped 2 bases and J dropped 1 base, with 15 bases sitting between them. The DNA for the CDR3 is TGTGCCAGCAGTGACGAGGCGGGGTCGGCATCCTACGAGCAGTACTTC. It is translated as CASSDEAGSASYEQYF.

The chain couples TRBV3-1 (or the pseudogene TRBV3-2) to TRBJ1-4; D is perhaps TRBD1 (5 bases). V lost 2 bases and J 1 base, leaving 14 bases between the germline ends. The CDR3 covers 17 residues. Looked up from germline, CDR1 is LGHDT and CDR2 is YNNKEL (reference sequence). The CDR3 DNA sequence: TGTGCCAGCAGCCAATCCGCCCCAGGGAAAACTAATGAAAAACTGTTTTTT. Protein sequence: CASSQSAPGKTNEKLFF.

The chain couples TRBV3-1 (or the pseudogene TRBV3-2) to TRBJ1-2, with unresolved D. This CDR3 region has 15 residues. V was trimmed by 7 bases and J by 0 bases, leaving 15 bases between them. CDR1 LGHDT and CDR2 YNNKEL come from the germline V gene (reference sequence). This CDR3 reads CASKVGESSNYGYTF. Written as DNA, the CDR3 is TGTGCCAGCAAGGTTGGAGAGAGCTCTAACTATGGCTACACCTTC.

The rearrangement joins TRBV19 to TRBJ1-5, with 9 bases fitting TRBD1. This CDR3 has 15 amino acids. CDR1 is LNHDA, CDR2 SQIVND, per germline (reference sequence). V dropped 3 bases and J dropped 4; count of bases not matched to a gene: 4. The CDR3 DNA reads as TGTGCCAGTAGTATTGGGACAGGGAGGAATCAGCCCCAGCATTTT. As protein: CASSIGTGRNQPQHF.

This chain uses TRBV18 with TRBJ2-1; D is possibly TRBD2 (6 bases). Germline assignment: CDR1 KGHSH and CDR2 LQKENI. Trimming left V 4 bases short and J 1 base short, with 8 bases between. The CDR3 totals 14 residues. CDR3 bases: TGTGCCAGCTCACGCGGGACTTCCTACAATGAGCAGTTCTTC. The encoded protein is CASSRGTSYNEQFF.

CDR3 DNA sequence: TGTGCCAGCAGTGAAGCGCTAATGGCGGGAGGCCCCACAGATACGCAGTATTTT. It encodes CASSEALMAGGPTDTQYF. The chain couples TRBV2 to TRBJ2-3, with 8 positions matching TRBD2. The CDR3 contains 18 residues. J lost 2 bases, V lost 0 bases, and 10 bases had no gene match. Germline CDR1 is SNHLY and CDR2 is FYNNEI.

The gene calls are TRBV7-2 and TRBJ2-1; 11 nucleotides match TRBD1. Per the germline V gene, CDR1 is SGHTA and CDR2 is FQGNSA. The V gene end was trimmed by 5 bases and the J gene end by 7 bases; junction bases not matched to a gene: 10. This CDR3 comprises 16 residues. The CDR3 DNA follows: TGTGCCAGCAGCCCCGGCCGGACAGGGGGCGGGAATGAGCAGTTCTTC. It translates to CASSPGRTGGGNEQFF.

This sequence joins TRBV15 and TRBJ2-7; 11 bases are a match to TRBD1. The V segment lost 3 bases and the J segment 2 bases; nucleotides outside the gene matches: 6. This CDR3 contains 16 residues. The germline gives CDR1 LNHNV, CDR2 YYDKDF (reference sequence). The CDR3 is CATSREGTGGTYEQYF. In nucleotides, the CDR3 is TGTGCCACCAGCAGGGAGGGGACAGGGGGAACCTACGAGCAGTACTTC.